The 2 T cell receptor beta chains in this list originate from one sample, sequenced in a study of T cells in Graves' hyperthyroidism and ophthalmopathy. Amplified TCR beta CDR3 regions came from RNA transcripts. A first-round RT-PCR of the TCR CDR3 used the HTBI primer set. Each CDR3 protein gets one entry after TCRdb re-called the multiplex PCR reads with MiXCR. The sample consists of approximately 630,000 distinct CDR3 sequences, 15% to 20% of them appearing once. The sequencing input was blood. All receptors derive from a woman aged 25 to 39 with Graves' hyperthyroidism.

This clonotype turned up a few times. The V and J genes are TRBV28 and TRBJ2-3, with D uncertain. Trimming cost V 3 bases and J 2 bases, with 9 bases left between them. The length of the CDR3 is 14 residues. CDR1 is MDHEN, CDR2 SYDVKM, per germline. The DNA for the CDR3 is TGTGCCAGCAGTTTGTCACAGCTCACAGATACGCAGTATTTT. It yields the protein CASSLSQLTDTQYF.

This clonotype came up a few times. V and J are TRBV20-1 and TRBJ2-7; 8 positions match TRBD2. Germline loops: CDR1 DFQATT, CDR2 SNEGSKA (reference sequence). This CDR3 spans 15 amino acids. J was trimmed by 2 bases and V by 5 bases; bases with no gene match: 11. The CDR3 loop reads CSAFKRERVTYEQYF. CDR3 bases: TGCAGTGCTTTCAAGCGGGAGAGGGTGACCTACGAGCAGTACTTC.